This passage covers 8 T cell receptor beta chains from one sample sequenced in a study of blood T cell repertoires in COVID-19. Assay: immunoSEQ multiplex PCR; the TCRdb copy retains only in-frame clones and omits some. The table has 180,000 or so clones, 86% seen once. Sequencing was carried out using PBMCs or T cells enriched from blood (not recorded which). The receptors were gathered from a woman aged 25 to 39 who had recovered from COVID-19.

This chain joins TRBV7-9 and TRBJ2-5, with 10 bases fitting TRBD2. CDR1 and CDR2 from the germline V gene are SEHNR and FQNEAQ (reference sequence). V lost 1 base to trimming and J lost 4 bases; unmatched junction nucleotides: 9. The CDR3 length is 17 residues. In DNA, the CDR3 is TGTGCCAGCAGCTTAGGTTCTAGCGGGGGTAGAGGAGAGACCCAGTACTTC. Its protein is CASSLGSSGGRGETQYF. Full variable domain (remainder filled in from reference TRBV7-9 and TRBJ2-5): DTGVSQNPRHKITKRGQNVTFRCDPISEHNRLYWYRQTLGQGPEFLTYFQNEAQLEKSRLLSDRFSAERPKGSFSTLEIQRTEQGDSAMYLCASSLGSSGGRGETQYFGPGTRLLVL.

CDR3 residues: CASSWDRGTFFGYGYTF. The CDR3 DNA follows: TGTGCCAGCAGCTGGGACAGGGGGACGTTCTTTGGGTATGGCTACACCTTC. This sequence joins TRBV7-8 and TRBJ1-2; 11 positions agree with TRBD1. CDR1 SGHVS and CDR2 FQNEAQ come from the germline V gene. The CDR3 consists of 17 residues. V lost 4 bases to trimming and J lost 5 bases; unmatched junction nucleotides: 12.

In DNA form, the CDR3 reads TGTGCCAGCAGCTTAGTTTCGGGACTGGATGAAAAACTGTTTTTT. Translated: CASSLVSGLDEKLFF. The genes are TRBV7-9 and TRBJ1-4, with a tentative D call TRBD1 (5 bases). Germline V CDR1 and CDR2: SEHNR, FQNEAQ (reference sequence). V dropped 1 base and J dropped 6 bases, with 12 bases sitting between them. The CDR3 runs 15 residues.

The chain is built from TRBV28 and TRBJ1-2; no firm D call. V was clipped by 2 bases and J by 8 bases, with 18 bases between them. CDR3 size: 15 residues. CDR1 is MDHEN and CDR2 is SYDVKM in the germline V gene. CDR3 in amino acids: CASSLTAAPVLGYTF. The CDR3 DNA sequence: TGTGCCAGCAGTTTAACGGCGGCCCCTGTGTTGGGCTACACCTTC.

This clone was counted between two and nine times. The J gene is TRBJ2-1, the V gene TRBV29-1; 9 bases line up with TRBD1. CDR1 SQVTM and CDR2 ANQGSEA come from the germline V gene. Unmatched junction bases numbered 8, after V lost 5 bases and J lost 6 bases. This CDR3 is built from 14 residues. The CDR3 here is CSVQGQGFRNEQFF. CDR3 coding DNA: TGCAGCGTTCAGGGACAGGGATTTCGCAATGAGCAGTTCTTC.

The CDR3 region is CASSFRVAGVLAGGSYEQYF. CDR3 bases: TGTGCCAGCAGTTTCCGGGTCGCGGGTGTATTAGCGGGAGGTTCCTACGAGCAGTACTTC. V and J are TRBV27 and TRBJ2-7; 10 nucleotides agree with TRBD2. The V gene's germline CDR1 is MNHEY and CDR2 SMNVEV (reference sequence). The CDR3 consists of 20 residues. The J segment lost 1 base and the V segment lost 3 bases, leaving 18 bases of the junction unmatched.

The chain couples TRBV7-9 to TRBJ2-1, with TRBD2 matching 9 bases. CDR3 length: 17 residues. Germline V CDR1 and CDR2: SEHNR, FQNEAQ (reference sequence). The V segment lost 1 base and the J segment 5 bases; nucleotides outside the gene matches: 9. CDR3 nucleotide sequence: TGTGCCAGCAGCTTAGTAGGTAGCGGGAGCAGGGACAATGAGCAGTTCTTC. As protein: CASSLVGSGSRDNEQFF.

V is TRBV6-5 and J is TRBJ1-3; the match to TRBD1 covers 7 bases. V lost 2 bases and J lost 4; bases outside the gene matches: 5. Germline V gives CDR1 MNHEY, CDR2 SVGAGI. The CDR3 consists of 15 residues. CDR3 protein: CASSYDRAGGNTIYF. The CDR3 coding sequence is TGTGCCAGCAGTTACGACAGGGCCGGAGGAAACACCATATATTTT.